These 13 T cell receptor beta chains came from one sample sequenced in a study of T cells in narcolepsy. Measured with immunoSEQ multiplex PCR; TCRdb has only the in-frame clones, and not every one. The data contain over 40,000 clones, 88% of them singletons. Sequencing was carried out using CD45RA- memory CD4+ T cells from PBMCs. All receptors come from a human donor with narcolepsy.

The table lists this clone with a count of one. This chain connects TRBV19 to TRBJ2-1; D gene uncertain. CDR1 is LNHDA and CDR2 is SQIVND in the germline V gene (reference sequence). This CDR3 contains 15 residues. Trimming removed 5 bases at V and 3 bases at J, with 14 bases between. For the CDR3, the DNA is TGTGCCAGTAGTGACCGGGCTGCAAACTACAATGAGCAGTTCTTC. The encoded protein is CASSDRAANYNEQFF.

The V gene is TRBV21-1, the J gene TRBJ2-6; TRBD1 is taken as the D call from the table, unchecked against the DNA. TRBV21-1 is deemed a pseudogene. CDR3 length: 16 residues. CDR3 sequence (DNA): TGTGCCAGCAGCCTTCCGACAGGGTGTGGGGCCAACGTCCTGACTTTC. This gives the protein CASSLPTGCGANVLTF.

The chain uses TRBV5-4 and TRBJ2-2; tentative D call: TRBD2 (6 bases). V was pared by 2 bases and J by 5 bases, with 16 bases between. The CDR3 contains 16 residues. Germline V lookup: CDR1 SGHNT, CDR2 YYREEE (reference sequence). CDR3 protein: CASSFHARGRTGELFF. CDR3 nucleotide sequence: TGTGCCAGCAGCTTCCATGCACGGGGGAGGACCGGGGAGCTGTTTTTT.

This chain connects TRBV27 to TRBJ1-2, with D hard to call. Germline V gene data show CDR1 as MNHEY and CDR2 as SMNVEV (reference sequence). This CDR3 spans 14 amino acids. Trimming cost V 4 bases and J 3 bases, with 12 bases left between them. The CDR3 region has the DNA TGTGCCAGCAGTTCTGCAGAGAAACACTATGGCTACACCTTC. This encodes CASSSAEKHYGYTF.

The chain couples TRBV29-1 to TRBJ2-7; no clear D. Between the trimmed V and J ends, which lost 4 bases and 3 bases, there was a span of 16 bases. The germline V gene has CDR1 SQVTM and CDR2 ANQGSEA. This CDR3 spans 14 amino acids. This chain's CDR3 is CSVATSGRYYEQYF. For the CDR3, the DNA is TGCAGCGTTGCCACCTCGGGCCGCTACTACGAGCAGTACTTC.

The rearrangement joins TRBV6-5 to TRBJ2-7, with a possible D match to TRBD2 (5 bases). V lost 8 bases and J lost 0, with 14 bases in between. The CDR3 has 14 residues. Germline V gene data show CDR1 as MNHEY and CDR2 as SVGAGI. DNA for the CDR3: TGTGCCAGCGCCCTTGGGAGCGCCTCCTACGAGCAGTACTTC. Its translation is CASALGSASYEQYF.

This chain joins TRBV7-3 and TRBJ1-2; D is possibly TRBD1 (5 bases). V lost 5 bases, J lost 5 bases, and 12 bases lay in between. Germline V gene data show CDR1 as SGHTA and CDR2 as FQGTGA. This CDR3 contains 13 residues. The CDR3 region has the DNA TGTGCCAGCAGCACACAGGATGGGTATGGCTACACCTTC. The encoded protein is CASSTQDGYGYTF. Variable domain in full (rest from reference TRBV7-3 and TRBJ1-2): GAGVSQTPSNKVTEKGKYVELRCDPISGHTALYWYRQSLGQGPEFLIYFQGTGAADDSGLPNDRFFAVRPEGSVSTLKIQRTERGDSAVYLCASSTQDGYGYTFGSGTRLTVV.

This clone came up once. The chain joins TRBV5-6 to TRBJ2-7, with TRBD2 as a possible D gene (5 bases). The CDR3 has 14 amino acids. Germline V lookup: CDR1 SGHDT, CDR2 YYEEEE. Deletions cut 3 bases from V and 6 bases from J, with 16 bases between. The CDR3 DNA is TGTGCCAGCAGCTGGGATATAGCGAGCGGCGAGCAGTACTTC. Residues: CASSWDIASGEQYF.

The rearrangement uses TRBV27 and TRBJ2-7; D is unresolved. Trimming shortened V by 5 bases and J by 3 bases, and 14 bases separated the two germline ends. The CDR3 totals 14 residues. The germline CDR1 and CDR2 sequences are MNHEY and SMNVEV (reference sequence). CDR3 DNA: TGTGCCAGCAGTCCATTAGCTAATGGCTACGAGCAGTACTTC. Protein product: CASSPLANGYEQYF.

V usage is TRBV14 and J usage is TRBJ2-7, with D possibly TRBD2 on 5 matching bases. Trimming took 1 base from V and 2 from J, leaving 9 bases between them. CDR1 is SGHDN, CDR2 FVKESK, per germline. The CDR3 consists of 14 residues. This CDR3 is CASSQVGVAYEQYF. CDR3 coding DNA: TGTGCCAGCAGCCAAGTCGGGGTAGCCTACGAGCAGTACTTC. Combining the CDR3 with reference TRBV14 and TRBJ2-7 gives the whole variable domain EAGVTQFPSHSVIEKGQTVTLRCDPISGHDNLYWYRRVMGKEIKFLLHFVKESKQDESGMPNNRFLAERTGGTYSTLKVQPAELEDSGVYFCASSQVGVAYEQYFGPGTRLTVT.

V gene TRBV11-3 combines with J gene TRBJ1-1, with D tentatively TRBD1 (5 bases). With 4 bases removed from V and 2 bases from J, the gap between germline ends came to 11 bases. The CDR3 has 14 amino acids. Germline CDR1 reads SGHNT; CDR2 reads YENEEA. The CDR3 reads CASSWDRGNTEAFF. CDR3 nucleotides: TGTGCCAGCAGCTGGGACCGGGGAAACACTGAAGCTTTCTTT.

The chain uses TRBV7-2 and TRBJ2-5, with D unclear. In germline, CDR1 is SGHTA, CDR2 FQGNSA. The CDR3 contains 14 residues. The V end was cut by 1 base, the J end by 2 bases, with 8 bases between. CDR3 residues: CASSLGAVQETQYF. CDR3 DNA sequence: TGTGCCAGCAGCTTAGGGGCGGTACAAGAGACCCAGTACTTC.

CDR3 DNA: TGCGCCAGCAGCCAAGGTCGGACAGTCTACAATGAGCAGTTCTTC. As protein: CASSQGRTVYNEQFF. The genes are TRBV4-1 and TRBJ2-1; weak D call: TRBD1 (6 bases). CDR3 size: 15 residues. Germline V CDR1 and CDR2: MGHRA, YSYEKL. V dropped 1 base and J dropped 3 bases, with 10 bases sitting between them.